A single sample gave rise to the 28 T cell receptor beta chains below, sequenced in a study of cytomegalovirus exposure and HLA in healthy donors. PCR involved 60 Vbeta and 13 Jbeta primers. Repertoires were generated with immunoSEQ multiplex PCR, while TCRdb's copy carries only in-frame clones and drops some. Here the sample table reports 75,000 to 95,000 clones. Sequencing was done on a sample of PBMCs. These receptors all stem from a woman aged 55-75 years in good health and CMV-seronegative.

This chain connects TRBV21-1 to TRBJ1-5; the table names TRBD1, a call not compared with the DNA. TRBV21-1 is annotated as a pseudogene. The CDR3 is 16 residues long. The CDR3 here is CASSKRGQSSNQPQHF. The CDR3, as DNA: TGTGCCAGCAGCAAAAGAGGACAGTCCAGCAATCAGCCCCAGCATTTT.

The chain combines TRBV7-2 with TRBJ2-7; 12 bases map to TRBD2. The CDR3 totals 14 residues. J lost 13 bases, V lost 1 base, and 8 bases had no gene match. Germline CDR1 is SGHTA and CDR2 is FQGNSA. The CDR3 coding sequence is TGTGCCAGCAGCTTAGGGGGACTAGCGGGTGAGGATTACTTC. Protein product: CASSLGGLAGEDYF.

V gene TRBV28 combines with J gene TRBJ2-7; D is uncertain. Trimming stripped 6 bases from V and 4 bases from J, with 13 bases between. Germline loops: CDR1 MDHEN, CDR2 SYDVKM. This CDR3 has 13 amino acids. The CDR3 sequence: CASSRVLSYEQYF. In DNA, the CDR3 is TGTGCCAGCAGCCGAGTACTCTCTTACGAGCAGTACTTC.

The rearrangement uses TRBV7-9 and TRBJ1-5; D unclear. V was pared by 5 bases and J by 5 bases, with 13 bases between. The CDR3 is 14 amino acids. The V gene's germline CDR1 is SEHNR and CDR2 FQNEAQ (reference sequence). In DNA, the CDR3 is TGTGCCAGCAGCCCAGACTCGTTACATCAGCCCCAGCATTTT. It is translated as CASSPDSLHQPQHF.

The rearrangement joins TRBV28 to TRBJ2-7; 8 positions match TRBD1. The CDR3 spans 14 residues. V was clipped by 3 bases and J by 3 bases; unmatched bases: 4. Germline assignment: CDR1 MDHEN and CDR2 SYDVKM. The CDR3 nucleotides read TGTGCCAGCAGTTTGGTACAGGGGGGCTACGAGCAGTACTTC. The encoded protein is CASSLVQGGYEQYF.

In DNA, the CDR3 is TGTGCCAGTAGTATAGAACCGGGAGCCTACGAGCAGTACTTC. Translation gives CASSIEPGAYEQYF. The chain links TRBV19 to TRBJ2-7; D may be TRBD2 (6 bases). Germline V gene lookup returns CDR1 LNHDA and CDR2 SQIVND (reference sequence). The V end was cut by 0 bases, the J end by 2 bases, with 8 bases between. The CDR3 has 14 residues. The whole variable domain, filled in from reference TRBV19 and TRBJ2-7, reads DGGITQSPKYLFRKEGQNVTLSCEQNLNHDAMYWYRQDPGQGLRLIYYSQIVNDFQKGDIAEGYSVSREKKESFPLTVTSAQKNPTAFYLCASSIEPGAYEQYFGPGTRLTVT.

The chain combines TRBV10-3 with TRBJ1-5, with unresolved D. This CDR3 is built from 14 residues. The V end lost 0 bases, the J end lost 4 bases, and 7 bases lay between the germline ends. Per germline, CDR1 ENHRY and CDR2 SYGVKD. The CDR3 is CAISESTGNQPQHF. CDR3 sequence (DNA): TGTGCCATCAGTGAGTCGACGGGGAATCAGCCCCAGCATTTT.

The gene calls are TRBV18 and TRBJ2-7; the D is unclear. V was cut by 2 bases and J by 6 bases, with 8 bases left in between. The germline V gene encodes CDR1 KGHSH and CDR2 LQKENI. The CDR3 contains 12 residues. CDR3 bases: TGTGCCAGCTCACCATCCACGGGCGAGCAGTACTTC. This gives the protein CASSPSTGEQYF.

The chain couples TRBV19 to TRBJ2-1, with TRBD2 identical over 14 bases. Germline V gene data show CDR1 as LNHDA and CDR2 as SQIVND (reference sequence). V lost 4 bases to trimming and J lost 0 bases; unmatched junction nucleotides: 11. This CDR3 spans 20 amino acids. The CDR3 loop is CASSTNPGLAGASSYNEQFF. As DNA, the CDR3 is TGTGCCAGTAGTACCAATCCGGGACTAGCGGGAGCGAGCTCCTACAATGAGCAGTTCTTC.

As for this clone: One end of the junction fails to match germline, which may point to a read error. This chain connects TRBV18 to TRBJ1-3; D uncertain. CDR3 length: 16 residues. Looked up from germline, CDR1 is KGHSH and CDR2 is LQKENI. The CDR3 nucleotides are TGTGCCAGCTCTCCACGCCAGGCGAGCTCTGGAAACACCATATATTTT. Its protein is CASSPRQASSGNTIYF.

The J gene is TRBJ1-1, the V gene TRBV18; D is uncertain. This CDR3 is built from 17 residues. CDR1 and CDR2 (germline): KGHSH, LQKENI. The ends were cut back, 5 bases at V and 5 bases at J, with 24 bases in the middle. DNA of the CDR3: TGTGCCAGCTCAAGCTTCTCTGATTCGAGGGCATGGACTGAAGCTTTCTTT. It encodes CASSSFSDSRAWTEAFF.

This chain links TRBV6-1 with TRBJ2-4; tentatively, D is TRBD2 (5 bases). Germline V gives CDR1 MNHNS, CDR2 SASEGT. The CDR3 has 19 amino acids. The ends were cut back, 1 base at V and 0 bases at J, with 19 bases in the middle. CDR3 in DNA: TGTGCCAGCAGTGAAGGAGAAGGGAGTATAGTTCCAGCCAAAAACATTCAGTACTTC. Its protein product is CASSEGEGSIVPAKNIQYF.

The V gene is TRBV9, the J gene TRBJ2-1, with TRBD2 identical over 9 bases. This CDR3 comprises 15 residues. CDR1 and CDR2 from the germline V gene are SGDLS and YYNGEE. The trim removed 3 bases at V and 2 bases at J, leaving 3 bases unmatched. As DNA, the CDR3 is TGTGCCAGCAGCGAAGAGCGGGGGGCCTACAATGAGCAGTTCTTC. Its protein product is CASSEERGAYNEQFF. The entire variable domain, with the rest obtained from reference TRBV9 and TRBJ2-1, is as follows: DSGVTQTPKHLITATGQRVTLRCSPRSGDLSVYWYQQSLDQGLQFLIQYYNGEERAKGNILERFSAQQFPDLHSELNLSSLELGDSALYFCASSEERGAYNEQFFGPGTRLTVL.

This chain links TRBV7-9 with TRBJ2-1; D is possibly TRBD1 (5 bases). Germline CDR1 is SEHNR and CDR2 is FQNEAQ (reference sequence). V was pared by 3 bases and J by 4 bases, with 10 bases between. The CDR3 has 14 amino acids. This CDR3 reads CASSLTEKYNEQFF. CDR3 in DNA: TGTGCCAGCAGCTTGACAGAAAAATACAATGAGCAGTTCTTC. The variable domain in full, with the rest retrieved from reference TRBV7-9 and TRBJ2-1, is DTGVSQNPRHKITKRGQNVTFRCDPISEHNRLYWYRQTLGQGPEFLTYFQNEAQLEKSRLLSDRFSAERPKGSFSTLEIQRTEQGDSAMYLCASSLTEKYNEQFFGPGTRLTVL.

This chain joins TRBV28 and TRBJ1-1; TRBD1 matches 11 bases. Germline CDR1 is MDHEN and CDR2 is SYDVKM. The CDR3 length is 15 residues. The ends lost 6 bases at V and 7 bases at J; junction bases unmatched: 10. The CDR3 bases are TGTGCCAGCAGCCGCGGGACAGGGGGAGAGGGTGAAGCTTTCTTT. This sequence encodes CASSRGTGGEGEAFF.

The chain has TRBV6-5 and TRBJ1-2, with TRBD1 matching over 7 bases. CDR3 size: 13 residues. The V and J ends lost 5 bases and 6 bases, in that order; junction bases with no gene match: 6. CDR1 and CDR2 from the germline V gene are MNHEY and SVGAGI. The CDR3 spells CASSKQGSDGYTF. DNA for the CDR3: TGTGCCAGCAGTAAACAGGGGAGCGATGGCTACACCTTC.

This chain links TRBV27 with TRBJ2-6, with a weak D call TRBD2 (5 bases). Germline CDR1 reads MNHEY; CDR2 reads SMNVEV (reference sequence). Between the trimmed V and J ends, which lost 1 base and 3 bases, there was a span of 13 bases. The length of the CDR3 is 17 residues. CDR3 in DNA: TGTGCCAGCAGTTTATACCGGGAAGGGTTTGGGGCCAACGTCCTGACTTTC. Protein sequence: CASSLYREGFGANVLTF.

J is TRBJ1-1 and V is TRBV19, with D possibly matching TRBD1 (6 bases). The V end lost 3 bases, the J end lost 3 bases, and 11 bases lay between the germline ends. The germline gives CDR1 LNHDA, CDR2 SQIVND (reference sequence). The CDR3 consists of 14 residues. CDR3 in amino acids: CASSIRAGDTEAFF. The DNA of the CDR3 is TGTGCCAGTAGTATCCGGGCAGGGGACACTGAAGCTTTCTTT.

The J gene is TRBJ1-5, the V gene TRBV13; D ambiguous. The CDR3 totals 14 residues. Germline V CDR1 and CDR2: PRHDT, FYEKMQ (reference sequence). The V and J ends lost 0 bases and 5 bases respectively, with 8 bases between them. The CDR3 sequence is CASSLGGIDQPQHF. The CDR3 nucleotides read TGTGCCAGCAGCTTAGGCGGGATTGATCAGCCCCAGCATTTT.

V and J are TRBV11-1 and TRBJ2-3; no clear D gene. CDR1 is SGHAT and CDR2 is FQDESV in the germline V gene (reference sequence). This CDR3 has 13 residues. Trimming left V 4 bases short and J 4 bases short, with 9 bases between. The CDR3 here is CASSSLTADTQYF. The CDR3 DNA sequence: TGTGCCAGCAGCTCTCTCACTGCAGATACGCAGTATTTT.

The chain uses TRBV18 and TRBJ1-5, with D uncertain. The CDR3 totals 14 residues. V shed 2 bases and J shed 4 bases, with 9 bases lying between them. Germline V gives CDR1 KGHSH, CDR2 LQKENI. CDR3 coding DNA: TGTGCCAGCTCACCAGACGACACTAATCAGCCCCAGCATTTT. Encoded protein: CASSPDDTNQPQHF.

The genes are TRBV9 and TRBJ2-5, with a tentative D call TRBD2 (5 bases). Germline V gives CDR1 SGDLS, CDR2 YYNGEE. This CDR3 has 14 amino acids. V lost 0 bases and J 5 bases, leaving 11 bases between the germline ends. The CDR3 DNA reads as TGTGCCAGCAGCGTAGAGCTAGCACGGGAGACCCAGTACTTC. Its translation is CASSVELARETQYF.

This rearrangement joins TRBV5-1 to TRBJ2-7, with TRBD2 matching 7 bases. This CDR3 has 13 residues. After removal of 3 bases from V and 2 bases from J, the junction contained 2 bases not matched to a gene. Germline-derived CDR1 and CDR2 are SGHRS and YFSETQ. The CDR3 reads CASSSSGTYEQYF. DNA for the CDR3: TGCGCCAGCAGCTCCAGCGGGACCTACGAGCAGTACTTC.

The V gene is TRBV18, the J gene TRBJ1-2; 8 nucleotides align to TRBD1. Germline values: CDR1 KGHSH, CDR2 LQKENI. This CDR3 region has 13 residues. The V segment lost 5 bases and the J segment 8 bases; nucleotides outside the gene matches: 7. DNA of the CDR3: TGTGCCAGCTCAAAACAGGGGGTTGACGGCTACACCTTC. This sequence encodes CASSKQGVDGYTF. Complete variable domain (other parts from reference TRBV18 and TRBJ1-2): NAGVMQNPRHLVRRRGQEARLRCSPMKGHSHVYWYRQLPEEGLKFMVYLQKENIIDESGMPKERFSAEFPKEGPSILRIQQVVRGDSAAYFCASSKQGVDGYTFGSGTRLTVV.

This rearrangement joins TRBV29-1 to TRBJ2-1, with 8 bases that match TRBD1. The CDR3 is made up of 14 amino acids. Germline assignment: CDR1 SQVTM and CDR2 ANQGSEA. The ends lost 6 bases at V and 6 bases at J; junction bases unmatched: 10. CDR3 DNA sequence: TGCAGCGTACTACTGGACAGGGAAGGCAATGAGCAGTTCTTC. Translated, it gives CSVLLDREGNEQFF.

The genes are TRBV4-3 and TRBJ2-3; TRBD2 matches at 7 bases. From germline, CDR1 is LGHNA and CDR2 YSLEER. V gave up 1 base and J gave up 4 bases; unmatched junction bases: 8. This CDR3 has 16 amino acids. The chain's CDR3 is CASSQGLASSADTQYF. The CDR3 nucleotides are TGCGCCAGCAGCCAAGGACTAGCATCTAGCGCAGATACGCAGTATTTT.

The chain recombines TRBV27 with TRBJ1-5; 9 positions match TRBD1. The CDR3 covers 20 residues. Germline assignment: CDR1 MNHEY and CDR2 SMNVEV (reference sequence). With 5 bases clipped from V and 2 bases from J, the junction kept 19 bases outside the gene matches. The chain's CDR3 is CASSPEPGQGFSTGNQPQHF. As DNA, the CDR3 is TGTGCCAGCAGTCCTGAACCGGGACAGGGATTTTCCACTGGCAATCAGCCCCAGCATTTT.

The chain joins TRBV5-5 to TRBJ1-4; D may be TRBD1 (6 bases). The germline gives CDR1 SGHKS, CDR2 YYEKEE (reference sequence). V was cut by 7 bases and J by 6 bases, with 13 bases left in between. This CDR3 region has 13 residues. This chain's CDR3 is CASGVQGDEKLFF. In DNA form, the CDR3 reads TGTGCCAGCGGGGTACAGGGCGATGAAAAACTGTTTTTT.